A selection of T cell receptor beta chains follows, all from one sample in a study of response to subunit inactivated influenza vaccine. TCRdb reanalysed the RT-PCR reads using MiXCR and keeps one entry per CDR3 protein. The table has 500,000 to 600,000 distinct CDR3 sequences, about 14% seen once. Source: PBMCs from blood, taken 11 to 12 days after vaccination. Receptors originate from a man in his fifties or sixties who received an inactivated influenza vaccine. The CDR3 runs from the conserved cysteine through the conserved F or W. D genes are given only for firm matches. Size is omitted from some rows. Given values are once, few, many or a class for expanded clones.

>TRBV7-2|TRBJ2-7|TRBD1|few
TGTGCCAGCAGCTTAGTGGGACAGGGAGGAGTAGAGCAGTACTTC
CASSLVGQGGVEQYF
>TRBV7-2|TRBJ2-7|TRBD1|few
TGTGCCAGCAGCTTTACAGGGGGCGCGGGGGAGCAGTACTTC
CASSFTGGAGEQYF
>TRBV4-3|TRBJ2-3|-|few
TGCGCCAGCAGCCAAGATGGGATTGAAAGCACAGATACGCAGTATTTT
CASSQDGIESTDTQYF
>TRBV25-1|TRBJ1-2|-|-
TGTGCCGTGGAGGCGGAAGGCTACACCTTC
CAVEAEGYTF
>TRBV28|TRBJ2-7|-|-
TGTGCCAGCAGACATCTAACGACCCGGGGCCGGGCGGTCGAGCAGTACTTC
CASRHLTTRGRAVEQYF
>TRBV20-1|TRBJ1-5|TRBD1|-
TGCAGTGCTAGCGTCGGGACAGGGGATGATCAGCCCCAGCATTTT
CSASVGTGDDQPQHF
>TRBV6-5|TRBJ2-3|-|few
TGTGCCAGCAGTTACTCCCCTACGTTAGCCCTCACAGATACGCAGTATTTT
CASSYSPTLALTDTQYF
>TRBV10-1|TRBJ2-5|TRBD2|-
TGCGCCAGCAGCAGGACTAGCGGAATTATACAAGAGACCCAGTACTTC
CASSRTSGIIQETQYF
>TRBV18|TRBJ1-1|-|-
TGTGCCAGCTCAATCGGACAGATCGGGAACACTGAAGCTTTCTTT
CASSIGQIGNTEAFF
>TRBV28|TRBJ2-7|TRBD2|few
TGTGCCAGCAGTCCCCCGGGGGGGGTGGAGCAGTACTTC
CASSPPGGVEQYF
>TRBV7-2|TRBJ2-7|TRBD2|-
TGTGCCAGCAGCCCAGCGGGACTAGCGGGAACCGAGCAGTACTTC
CASSPAGLAGTEQYF
>TRBV7-2|TRBJ2-7|-|-
TGTGCCAGCAGCCCGTCGGGAATTAGTTACGAGCAGTACTTC
CASSPSGISYEQYF
>TRBV18|TRBJ1-2|-|-
TGTGCCAGCTCACCAAGTACGAGCTCTTCTGGCTACACCTTC
CASSPSTSSSGYTF
>TRBV11-1|TRBJ2-5|-|-
TGTGCCAGCAGCTTAAATATGGTTGGGGAGACCCAGTACTTC
CASSLNMVGETQYF
>TRBV5-1|TRBJ2-7|TRBD2|-
TGCGCCAGCAGCTTGGACCATATGACTAGCGGGAGTGGGTACGAGCAGTACTTC
CASSLDHMTSGSGYEQYF
>TRBV18|TRBJ2-1|TRBD1|-
TGTGCCAGCTCATTTCGGACAGGGGCTAGATACAATGAGCAGTTCTTC
CASSFRTGARYNEQFF
>TRBV12-3/TRBV12-4|TRBJ1-1|-|few
TGTGCCAGCAGTACGGGACTGTTGAACACTGAAGCTTTCTTT
CASSTGLLNTEAFF
>TRBV19|TRBJ2-1|-|few
TGTGCCAGTAGTATAGACTCGCGTAGGGTGTATGAGCAGTTCTTC
CASSIDSRRVYEQFF